Following are 15 T cell receptor beta chains from one sample sequenced in a study of graft-versus-host responses after intestinal transplantation (dated by TCRdb to 2020 to 2022). The library was generated by the immunoSEQ multiplex PCR assay. Drawn from immuneACCESS, this table holds only the in-frame rearrangements with V and J called that TCRdb kept. Clones are partly lost; checked studies trace under half to an unresolved V gene and leave the rest unexplained. This sample comprises 45,000 to 55,000 clones, under 95% of them detected only once. The ten largest clones represent around 5.1% of the sample. The specimen was PBMCs, collected around 95 weeks after intestinal transplant. These receptor sequences come from a human patient who received an intestinal transplant, so some T cells may come from the graft donor.

The chain uses TRBV6-5 and TRBJ2-7; possible D gene TRBD1, 6 bases. The CDR3 totals 14 residues. CDR1 and CDR2 from the germline V gene are MNHEY and SVGAGI. Trimming pared 7 bases from V and 2 bases from J, leaving 15 bases between. CDR3 sequence (DNA): TGTGCCAGCAAACAGGGCAGTACCACCTACGAGCAGTACTTC. As protein: CASKQGSTTYEQYF.

This sequence joins TRBV2 and TRBJ2-1; D possibly corresponds to TRBD1 (6 bases). The CDR3 is 15 residues long. Trimming stripped 4 bases from V and 7 bases from J, with 17 bases between. The germline V gene encodes CDR1 SNHLY and CDR2 FYNNEI. The chain's CDR3 is CASSVGTSVGNEQFF. DNA for the CDR3: TGTGCCAGCAGTGTAGGGACATCAGTTGGAAATGAGCAGTTCTTC. Using reference TRBV2 and TRBJ2-1 for the parts outside the CDR3, the full variable domain is EPEVTQTPSHQVTQMGQEVILRCVPISNHLYFYWYRQILGQKVEFLVSFYNNEISEKSEIFDDQFSVERPDGSNFTLKIRSTKLEDSAMYFCASSVGTSVGNEQFFGPGTRLTVL.

The chain joins TRBV7-3 to TRBJ1-1, with a tentative D call TRBD1 (5 bases). V gave up 4 bases and J gave up 1 base, with 10 bases separating them. CDR1 and CDR2 from the germline V gene are SGHTA and FQGTGA. This CDR3 has 14 amino acids. Written as DNA, the CDR3 is TGTGCCAGCAGCTCGCGGGGGTCGAACACTGAAGCTTTCTTT. It is translated as CASSSRGSNTEAFF.

The CDR3 bases are TGTGCCAGCAGCCCCGGGCCCTCCGAGGAAAAACTGTTTTTT. Its translation is CASSPGPSEEKLFF. The gene calls are TRBV7-6 and TRBJ1-4; D remains unclear. V gave up 5 bases and J gave up 8 bases, with 15 bases separating them. This CDR3 has 14 residues. CDR1 is SGHVS, CDR2 FNYEAQ, per germline.

The chain has TRBV7-9 and TRBJ1-3, with 7 bases matching TRBD1. J lost 0 bases, V lost 2 bases, and 10 bases had no gene match. The germline gives CDR1 SEHNR, CDR2 FQNEAQ (reference sequence). This CDR3 has 18 amino acids. CDR3 in DNA: TGTGCCAGCAGCTTACCCCGGACAGGTTCAAGCTCTGGAAACACCATATATTTT. Translation: CASSLPRTGSSSGNTIYF.

This clone was seen just once. The chain carries TRBV2 and TRBJ1-2, with D unresolved. Deletions cut 5 bases from V and 2 bases from J, with 9 bases between. The CDR3 loop spans 13 amino acids. Germline assignment: CDR1 SNHLY and CDR2 FYNNEI. The CDR3 sequence is CASSPAPNYGYTF. In DNA form, the CDR3 reads TGTGCCAGCAGTCCCGCACCCAACTATGGCTACACCTTC.

The rearrangement uses TRBV18 and TRBJ2-3; TRBD2 matches 15 bases. This CDR3 is built from 16 residues. J lost 5 bases, V lost 0 bases, and 0 bases had no gene match. Germline-derived CDR1 and CDR2 are KGHSH and LQKENI. The CDR3 DNA follows: TGTGCCAGCTCACCACCGGGACTAGCGGGGGGAGATACGCAGTATTTT. Protein: CASSPPGLAGGDTQYF.

This clone was observed a handful of times. This chain joins TRBV4-1 and TRBJ1-3, with 8 bases matching TRBD1. The ends lost 1 base at V and 3 bases at J; junction bases unmatched: 11. The CDR3 loop spans 18 amino acids. Germline values: CDR1 MGHRA, CDR2 YSYEKL. CDR3 sequence (DNA): TGCGCCAGCAGCCAAGGATCAGGACAGGGTGGTGGTGGAAACACCATATATTTT. Amino acid sequence: CASSQGSGQGGGGNTIYF.

This chain connects TRBV4-1 to TRBJ2-3; D perhaps matches TRBD2 (7 bases). Germline-derived CDR1 and CDR2 are MGHRA and YSYEKL. The CDR3 sequence is 19 residues long. Deletions cut 1 base from V and 2 bases from J, with 22 bases between. In DNA form, the CDR3 reads TGCGCCAGCAGCCAAGTTTGGCCTAACCGCGGGGGCCTCACAGATACGCAGTATTTT. It is translated as CASSQVWPNRGGLTDTQYF.

The chain has TRBV7-2 and TRBJ2-1; D might be TRBD2 (5 bases). Germline lookup yields CDR1 SGHTA and CDR2 FQGNSA. The CDR3 contains 13 residues. Between the trimmed V and J ends, which lost 4 bases and 2 bases, there was a span of 6 bases. The CDR3 here is CASSYGTYNEQFF. DNA for the CDR3: TGTGCCAGCAGCTACGGGACCTACAATGAGCAGTTCTTC.

The V gene is TRBV5-5, the J gene TRBJ2-5; TRBD1 is a possible D gene (7 bases). V gave up 4 bases and J gave up 4 bases, with 17 bases separating them. Looked up from germline, CDR1 is SGHKS and CDR2 is YYEKEE (reference sequence). The CDR3 has 15 residues. The CDR3 is CASSGGTAPIETQYF. Here the CDR3 DNA reads TGTGCCAGCAGCGGGGGGACAGCCCCCATAGAGACCCAGTACTTC. Using reference TRBV5-5 and TRBJ2-5 for the parts outside the CDR3, the full variable domain is DAGVTQSPTHLIKTRGQQVTLRCSPISGHKSVSWYQQVLGQGPQFIFQYYEKEERGRGNFPDRFSARQFPNYSSELNVNALLLGDSALYLCASSGGTAPIETQYFGPGTRLLVL.

The gene calls are TRBV12-1 and TRBJ2-5; the table gives TRBD1 as D, unverified against the DNA. TRBV12-1 is designated a pseudogene. The CDR3 covers 17 residues. The CDR3, as DNA: TGTGCCAGCACTGTTCCGACGGGGACAGGGAGCCAAGAGACCCAGTACTTC. Translation gives CASTVPTGTGSQETQYF.

The chain has TRBV19 and TRBJ1-5, with D unresolved. V gave up 5 bases and J gave up 3 bases, with 8 bases separating them. The germline V gene encodes CDR1 LNHDA and CDR2 SQIVND (reference sequence). This CDR3 has 13 residues. The CDR3 spells CASSSSLNQPQHF. CDR3 DNA: TGTGCCAGTAGTTCGAGCCTCAATCAGCCCCAGCATTTT.

The V call is TRBV5-4, the J call TRBJ2-6; D is undetermined. V was trimmed by 0 bases and J by 0 bases, leaving 10 bases between them. Germline CDR1 is SGHNT and CDR2 is YYREEE (reference sequence). The CDR3 is made up of 17 amino acids. This CDR3 reads CASSLGLQVSGANVLTF. The CDR3 DNA sequence: TGTGCCAGCAGCTTGGGTTTGCAGGTCTCTGGGGCCAACGTCCTGACTTTC.

This rearrangement joins TRBV4-1 to TRBJ1-2; D is perhaps TRBD1 (6 bases). Trimming left V 4 bases short and J 12 bases short, with 12 bases between. Germline CDR1 and CDR2: MGHRA and YSYEKL. This CDR3 has 11 residues. The chain's CDR3 is CASSRGAGNTF. The CDR3 region has the DNA TGCGCCAGCAGCCGGGGGGCGGGAAACACCTTC.